The subject of this entry is one TCR beta chain. Its antigen is currently not known. Base qualities are missing; no much larger clone stands one base away. This specimen comes from a study of T cell responses to AZD1222 COVID-19 vaccine (dated by TCRdb to the early 2020s). As for the study more broadly: TCR sequencing was performed for 230 to 250 trial participants, of whom some 200 were given two doses of AZD1222 and around 26 were given two doses of MenACWY control vaccine. Trial participants were enrolled by age into subgroups of 18-55, 56-69 and 70-plus years, and roughly 160, 29 and 62 TCR-sequenced participants, respectively, were included in these subgroups. The paper's findings and limits, for the study overall: Most participants were white British and females outnumbered males, and the authors suggested that clonal diversity may have been underestimated. Epitopes outside the regions mutated in the B.1.351 and B.1.1.7 variants were reportedly recognized by nearly half of the unique spike-specific TCRs. Vaccine-associated CD4 TCRs spanned the whole spike protein, with dominant responses in regions 160-218 and 743-854. In the small 56-69-year group, the increase in depth fell short of significance, most likely because of low power. Because no samples from the day 14 peak response were available, repertoires could be characterized only after the peak T cell response. After two AZD1222 doses, both the breadth and the depth of spike-specific TCRs were significantly higher than at day 0 and than in MenACWY recipients. Conclusions about previously exposed vaccinees were limited because only six AZD1222 recipients were SARS-CoV-2 seropositive at baseline.

The sample's time point, from its label and the paper: baseline before first vaccination. Per the publication, the treatment or condition label means: meningococcal conjugate vaccine given as trial control. Vaccinee samples came from UK trials COV001 and COV002, including a single-blind randomized controlled phase 2/3 trial of AZD1222 (ChAdOx1 nCoV-19) in healthy adults. For TCRbeta chain sequencing, PBMC samples from trial participants were taken at day 0 and at day 28 after the second dose. The CDR3 regions of human TCRbeta chains were analyzed by immunosequencing. The original methods were these. TCRs in the repertoires were compared against a reference library of SARS-CoV-2-specific TCRs that had been generated with the MIRA antigen-specificity platform. Breadth was defined as the fraction of unique TCRs that were SARS-CoV-2-associated. Depth was defined as the fraction of total T cells that were SARS-CoV-2-associated. Using the MIRA data, every spike-specific TCR was mapped to the spike region that the TCR reacted to and assigned to either a CD4 or a CD8 class. Log10-transformed breadth and depth values were compared by one-way ANOVA with Sidak's multiple comparisons tests. TCRdb holds this immuneACCESS table with in-frame rearrangements only. Some clones are missing; in checked studies, unresolved V genes explain under half, and the rest has no known cause. The V and J calls and the clone size are those of that table, but D and trimming were determined from the DNA. The sample records approximately 160,000 clones, 88% of which are singletons. Jointly, the top ten make up 3% to 4% of the sample.

The source material was peripheral blood, sampled on day 0 of MenACWY control vaccination. The receptor was derived from an adult in good health.

The CDR3 is CASSLAAPGVGGEQFF. In nucleotides, the sequence is TGTGCCAGCAGCTTAGCGGCCCCGGGAGTTGGTGGTGAGCAGTTCTTC. The sequence joins TRBV7-6 to TRBJ2-1; the D region possibly corresponds to TRBD2 (6 bases align). The CDR3 numbers 16 residues from cysteine through phenylalanine. Just CDR3 DNA is preserved here, 48 bases in frame from base 1. CDR1 and CDR2 (SGHVS, FNYEAQ) derive from the germline V gene. Trimming costs V 0 bases and J 9 bases, and their ends lie 18 bases apart.